This T cell receptor (beta chain) was sequenced for a study of identical twins (dated by TCRdb to the mid-2010s). Turning to the overall study: TCR alpha and beta repertoires from monozygotic twins, unrelated adults of various ages and cord blood were deep-sequenced to test whether fetal clonotypes persist. Replicate twin experiments were performed at different times using different library preparation protocols to rule out contamination.

Libraries were constructed by 5' RACE. Sequencing was carried out with an Illumina HiSeq 2000. Template switching introduced a universal primer binding site; the final cDNA contained a unique molecular identifier, enabling accurate counting of TCR cDNA molecules. First-strand cDNA for TCR alpha and beta chains was synthesized from specific primers in the conserved constant-segment region. To control for contamination, every cDNA library was double barcoded, receiving both a SMART-Mk sample barcode and Illumina barcodes. TruSeq adapter sequences, together with Illumina sample barcodes, were added in two successive PCR steps. The TCR alpha and beta cDNA libraries were sequenced on the Illumina HiSeq platform using custom primers. The original methods were these. MiGEC processed the raw reads to extract unique molecular identifiers, while MiXCR was used to determine the CDR3 positions. For each individual, recombination models were inferred using an EM algorithm with the repgenHMM and IGoR tools. Shared clonotype analysis was performed with the tcR package in R, normalizing sharing by the product of cloneset sizes. Out-of-frame nonproductive sequences were analyzed to study raw recombination free of thymic and clonal selection effects. The public reads were run again by TCRdb, first through fastp at Q25 and then through MiXCR, and only productive beta chains were kept. Entries are consolidated by CDR3 protein sequence, retaining the most common genes and DNA. The V and J calls shown here were made by TCRdb, not taken from the authors' results. Present in this sample are roughly 150,000 distinct CDR3 sequences, around 3.6% of which were seen just once. Around 8% of the sample goes to the ten largest clones.

What the work shows at the level of the full study, not this receptor alone: In beta out-of-frame sequences, excess twin sharing was weaker, because having fewer shared sequences lowered the signal-to-noise ratio. Abundant cord blood beta clonotypes had fewer insertions, young adult naive repertoires showed a similar but weaker trend, and memory repertoires showed no such trend. In monozygotic twins, out-of-frame TCR alpha sharing was systematically underestimated by recombination models, although the models agreed with sharing between unrelated individuals. Invariant T cells such as MAIT and iNKT could partly confound zero-insertion analyses, though diverse VJ usage argued against this for most clonotypes. Compared with coincidental sharing between unrelated individuals, out-of-frame TCR alpha sequences shared between twins had an excess of sequences with low generation probability. Conclusions relied on cross-sectional statistical analysis, since the same donors could not be followed over many years.

Every donor in the study was a healthy Caucasian. Miltenyi CD45RO+ enrichment and human naive T-cell isolation kits were used to isolate memory (CD45RO+) and naive T cells from PBMC. Only a few counts were recorded for this clonotype. It has no known antigen specificity. No quality values exist for individual bases; no much larger clone is one base distant. Sample: memory T cells sorted from blood. Per the publication, the cell subset or site label means: CD45RO+ enriched T cells. The TCR originated in a man aged 18 to 30 in good health.

CDR3 reads: CSASPSGVGETQYF. The DNA reads as follows: TGCAGTGCTAGCCCTAGCGGGGTCGGGGAGACCCAGTACTTC. This chain joins TRBV20-1 to TRBJ2-5; TRBD2 fits 9 bases in the junction. Clipping removes 3 bases from V and 5 bases from J, with 7 as the unmatched junction base count. The cysteine opens and the phenylalanine closes a CDR3 of 14 amino acids. Solely the CDR3 DNA is kept, with 42 bases framed from the first base. Based on the germline V gene (reference sequence), the CDR1 and CDR2 sequences are DFQATT and SNEGSKA.